These 28 T cell receptor beta chains came from one sample sequenced in a study of early T cells in non-severe SARS-CoV-2 infection. MiXCR, applied by TCRdb to the 5' RACE reads, yields one record per CDR3 protein. The data show about 66,000 distinct CDR3 sequences, approximately 13% seen once. The sequencing sample was made of whole blood. These receptors all come from an adult who was a healthcare worker with PCR-confirmed SARS-CoV-2 infection or an uninfected control (not recorded which).

This clonotype occurred a few times. V usage is TRBV20-1 and J usage is TRBJ2-2; 7 bases are shared with TRBD1. This CDR3 comprises 14 residues. Looked up from germline, CDR1 is DFQATT and CDR2 is SNEGSKA (reference sequence). The trim removed 5 bases at V and 2 bases at J, leaving 5 bases unmatched. The CDR3 DNA sequence: TGCAGTGCTCTGACAGGGCTTAACACCGGGGAGCTGTTTTTT. It encodes CSALTGLNTGELFF.

This clonotype was counted only a few times. The chain carries TRBV7-9 and TRBJ1-2; D gene unclear. Germline CDR1 and CDR2: SEHNR and FQNEAQ (reference sequence). CDR3 size: 14 residues. V was shortened by 1 base and J by 1 base, with 7 bases between the two germline ends. CDR3 in DNA: TGTGCCAGCAGCTTAGATTACAGTAACTATGGCTACACCTTC. Protein product: CASSLDYSNYGYTF.

This clonotype was observed a handful of times. The chain recombines TRBV7-2 with TRBJ2-7; 12 nucleotides align to TRBD2. J was trimmed by 4 bases and V by 6 bases; bases with no gene match: 4. Germline CDR1 is SGHTA and CDR2 is FQGNSA. This CDR3 region has 14 residues. CDR3 sequence reads: CASRKTSGSYEQYF. The CDR3 nucleotides are TGTGCCAGCAGGAAGACTAGCGGGAGTTACGAGCAGTACTTC.

This clonotype was recorded a few times. The V and J genes are TRBV10-3 and TRBJ1-2; possibly TRBD1 for D (5 bases). CDR1 and CDR2 from the germline V gene are ENHRY and SYGVKD. Trimming pared 4 bases from V and 1 base from J, leaving 19 bases between. The CDR3 is 17 amino acids. CDR3 DNA: TGTGCCATCAGTGGCCGGGACGGAGTGCTTCTTAACTATGGCTACACCTTC. Protein: CAISGRDGVLLNYGYTF.

This clonotype appeared a few times. This rearrangement joins TRBV7-8 to TRBJ2-3; 7 bases are shared with TRBD2. The J segment lost 7 bases and the V segment lost 3 bases, leaving 7 bases of the junction unmatched. This CDR3 has 14 residues. Germline assignment: CDR1 SGHVS and CDR2 FQNEAQ. This CDR3 reads CASSLGTGGYTQYF. The CDR3 nucleotides read TGTGCCAGCAGCTTGGGTACGGGGGGATATACGCAGTATTTT.

This clonotype turned up a few times. The J gene is TRBJ1-1, the V gene TRBV28, with a possible D match to TRBD1 (5 bases). This CDR3 has 14 residues. Germline loops: CDR1 MDHEN, CDR2 SYDVKM. Trimming took 3 bases from V and 1 from J, leaving 9 bases between them. For the CDR3, the DNA is TGTGCCAGCAGTTTGATCAGGGCGAACACTGAAGCTTTCTTT. Its translation: CASSLIRANTEAFF.

This chain connects TRBV29-1 to TRBJ1-2, with 8 nucleotides matching TRBD1. Germline CDR1 SQVTM, CDR2 ANQGSEA. CDR3 size: 12 residues. V gave up 7 bases and J gave up 7 bases; unmatched junction bases: 8. This CDR3 reads CSGGQGAGGYTF. The DNA of the CDR3 is TGCAGCGGCGGACAGGGAGCAGGTGGCTACACCTTC.

This clonotype was observed a handful of times. The chain joins TRBV5-1 to TRBJ1-1; D gene uncertain. With 0 bases removed from V and 2 bases from J, the gap between germline ends came to 14 bases. In germline, CDR1 is SGHRS, CDR2 YFSETQ. The CDR3 loop spans 16 amino acids. The chain's CDR3 is CASSLEKGLGNTEAFF. In DNA, the CDR3 is TGCGCCAGCAGCTTGGAAAAGGGATTAGGAAACACTGAAGCTTTCTTT.

This clonotype was observed at least ten times. The chain couples TRBV18 to TRBJ1-1, with D perhaps matching TRBD1 (6 bases). The CDR3 is made up of 16 amino acids. V was clipped by 6 bases and J by 0 bases, with 17 bases between them. CDR1 and CDR2 from the germline V gene are KGHSH and LQKENI. CDR3 loop: CASSRQAGAMNTEAFF. In nucleotides, the CDR3 is TGTGCCAGCTCCCGGCAAGCAGGGGCCATGAACACTGAAGCTTTCTTT.

The table lists this clonotype with a few counts. The chain links TRBV28 to TRBJ1-2; possible D gene TRBD1, 5 bases. V lost 6 bases to trimming and J lost 4 bases, with 9 bases between them. Germline CDR1 and CDR2: MDHEN and SYDVKM. The CDR3 runs to 12 residues. The CDR3 region is CASRLTAYGYTF. The CDR3 nucleotides are TGTGCCAGCAGACTGACAGCCTATGGCTACACCTTC.

This clonotype showed up many times. V usage is TRBV24-1 and J usage is TRBJ2-3; no firm D call. V lost 12 bases, J lost 2 bases, and 17 bases lay in between. Germline lookup yields CDR1 KGHDR and CDR2 SFDVKD. This CDR3 region has 14 residues. The CDR3 sequence: CAAAPSGSTDTQYF. Here the CDR3 DNA reads TGTGCCGCCGCACCATCGGGTTCCACAGATACGCAGTATTTT.

This chain connects TRBV7-9 to TRBJ2-1; 7 bases fit TRBD2. Germline-derived CDR1 and CDR2 are SEHNR and FQNEAQ (reference sequence). After removal of 1 base from V and 9 bases from J, the junction contained 9 bases not matched to a gene. The CDR3 contains 15 residues. CDR3 amino acids: CASSLGAGALGEQFF. CDR3 DNA sequence: TGTGCCAGCAGCTTAGGGGCGGGAGCTCTGGGTGAGCAGTTCTTC.

This clonotype was detected ten times or more. The chain joins TRBV4-3 to TRBJ1-6, with 7 positions matching TRBD1. The germline CDR1 and CDR2 sequences are LGHNA and YSLEER. The CDR3 is 14 amino acids. Trimming at V came to 6 bases and at J to 10 bases, leaving 9 bases not matched to a gene. CDR3 bases: TGCGCCAGCAGGAACAACAGGGGAGGGTCACCCCTCCACTTT. This encodes CASRNNRGGSPLHF.

The chain combines TRBV7-8 with TRBJ2-1; TRBD1 might be the D (5 bases). Germline V gene data show CDR1 as SGHVS and CDR2 as FQNEAQ. V gave up 7 bases and J gave up 9 bases, with 13 bases separating them. The CDR3 consists of 12 residues. CDR3 nucleotide sequence: TGTGCCAGCACCTTCGCGGACACTGAGCAGTTCTTC. Translation gives CASTFADTEQFF.

This clonotype was observed a handful of times. The chain uses TRBV20-1 and TRBJ1-5, with 8 positions matching TRBD1. This CDR3 is 16 amino acids long. CDR1 DFQATT and CDR2 SNEGSKA come from the germline V gene (reference sequence). Trimming cost V 0 bases and J 1 base; bases outside gene matches: 5. CDR3 region: CSARDQQGASNQPQHF. CDR3 DNA: TGCAGTGCTAGAGATCAGCAGGGGGCAAGCAATCAGCCCCAGCATTTT.

This clonotype has only a few counts. This sequence joins TRBV5-1 and TRBJ2-7; D possibly corresponds to TRBD1 (6 bases). The CDR3 contains 13 residues. Germline V gene sequence: CDR1 SGHRS, CDR2 YFSETQ. Trimming cost V 1 base and J 11 bases, with 16 bases left between them. The CDR3 is CASSLYPGQPKYF. As DNA, the CDR3 is TGCGCCAGCAGCTTGTACCCGGGACAACCAAAGTACTTC.

The chain is built from TRBV6-5 and TRBJ2-7; D might be TRBD1 (5 bases). Germline lookup yields CDR1 MNHEY and CDR2 SVGAGI. Between the trimmed V and J ends, which lost 6 bases and 3 bases, there was a span of 9 bases. There are 12 residues in the CDR3. The CDR3 is CASRTVHYEQYF. The CDR3 DNA is TGTGCCAGCAGGACAGTTCACTACGAGCAGTACTTC.

Only a few counts were recorded for this clonotype. The chain links TRBV21-1 to TRBJ2-2. TRBV21-1 is a pseudogene. This CDR3 has 14 residues. The DNA of the CDR3 is TGTGCCAGCAGCAAGTCCAGCTTCAACGGGGAGCTGTTTTTT. Residues: CASSKSSFNGELFF.

This clonotype was recorded at least ten times. The rearrangement links TRBV3-1 to TRBJ2-7, with D unclear. The V end was cut by 0 bases, the J end by 2 bases, with 8 bases between. CDR3 length: 14 amino acids. The germline V gene encodes CDR1 LGHDT and CDR2 YNNKEL (reference sequence). The DNA for the CDR3 is TGTGCCAGCAGCCAAGATTTGACCACCTACGAGCAGTACTTC. Translating it yields CASSQDLTTYEQYF.

The chain uses TRBV5-4 and TRBJ2-1, with D perhaps matching TRBD2 (6 bases). Germline CDR1 SGHNT, CDR2 YYREEE (reference sequence). The CDR3 consists of 16 residues. V lost 0 bases, J lost 7 bases, and 17 bases lay in between. This CDR3 is CASSLGDRDFVNEQFF. In DNA form, the CDR3 reads TGTGCCAGCAGCTTGGGGGACCGGGACTTCGTTAATGAGCAGTTCTTC.

This clonotype was recorded many times. CDR3: CASSLAGFLNTEAFF. The CDR3 DNA sequence: TGTGCCAGCAGCTTAGCAGGGTTTTTGAACACTGAAGCTTTCTTT. V and J are TRBV7-9 and TRBJ1-1, with D hard to call. V was cut by 0 bases and J by 0 bases, with 8 bases left in between. The CDR3 is 15 residues long. The germline CDR1 and CDR2 sequences are SEHNR and FQNEAQ (reference sequence).

This clonotype has more than one count but fewer than ten. V is TRBV27 and J is TRBJ2-3, with no clear D. The CDR3 consists of 14 residues. From germline, CDR1 is MNHEY and CDR2 SMNVEV (reference sequence). V was clipped by 3 bases and J by 2 bases, with 9 bases between them. The CDR3 sequence: CASSFPGTTDTQYF. DNA of the CDR3: TGTGCCAGCAGTTTCCCCGGAACCACAGATACGCAGTATTTT.

There are a few counts of this clonotype. This rearrangement joins TRBV12-3 or TRBV12-4 to TRBJ2-7, with D tentatively TRBD1 (5 bases). V was shortened by 5 bases and J by 1 base, with 15 bases between the two germline ends. This CDR3 contains 15 residues. DNA for the CDR3: TGTGCCAGCAGTCTCGACCTATCAGGGTCCTACGAGCAGTACTTC. Protein sequence: CASSLDLSGSYEQYF.

This sequence joins TRBV5-4 and TRBJ2-1; TRBD1 matches 11 bases. This CDR3 is built from 16 residues. Trimming at V came to 0 bases and at J to 8 bases, leaving 7 bases not matched to a gene. Looked up from germline, CDR1 is SGHNT and CDR2 is YYREEE (reference sequence). This CDR3 is CASSLDRTGGLDEQFF. The CDR3 nucleotides are TGTGCCAGCAGCTTGGATCGGACAGGGGGCTTGGATGAGCAGTTCTTC.

The chain is built from TRBV7-9 and TRBJ1-1, with D possibly being TRBD1 (5 bases). The CDR3 contains 10 residues. CDR1 is SEHNR and CDR2 is FQNEAQ in the germline V gene (reference sequence). The CDR3 sequence: CAQGNTEAFF. The CDR3 DNA reads as TGTGCGCAGGGCAACACTGAAGCTTTCTTT. Full variable domain (remainder filled in from reference TRBV7-9 and TRBJ1-1): DTGVSQNPRHKITKRGQNVTFRCDPISEHNRLYWYRQTLGQGPEFLTYFQNEAQLEKSRLLSDRFSAERPKGSFSTLEIQRTEQGDSAMYLCAQGNTEAFFGQGTRLTVV.

The CDR3 bases are TGTGCCAGCAGCCCCGGTTTGGGTTCCTACGAGCAGTACTTC. It translates to CASSPGLGSYEQYF. The chain carries TRBV7-8 and TRBJ2-7; D is undetermined. This CDR3 spans 14 amino acids. From germline, CDR1 is SGHVS and CDR2 FQNEAQ. V lost 5 bases and J lost 1, with 12 bases in between.

At least ten counts were recorded for this clonotype. This chain links TRBV9 with TRBJ2-3; D possibly corresponds to TRBD2 (5 bases). This CDR3 region has 16 residues. Per germline, CDR1 SGDLS and CDR2 YYNGEE. The ends were cut back, 3 bases at V and 2 bases at J, with 16 bases in the middle. CDR3 nucleotide sequence: TGTGCCAGCAGCGCCCAACTGGGAGAATCCACAGATACGCAGTATTTT. Translation: CASSAQLGESTDTQYF.

DNA for the CDR3: TGTGCCAGCAGCCTAACTAGCGGGCGAAAAGAGACCCAGTACTTC. It codes for CASSLTSGRKETQYF. The chain links TRBV7-9 to TRBJ2-5; 9 bases fit TRBD2. V gave up 5 bases and J gave up 3 bases; unmatched junction bases: 7. CDR3 length: 15 residues. Germline CDR1 is SEHNR and CDR2 is FQNEAQ (reference sequence).